This T cell receptor (beta chain) was documented in a study of blood T cell repertoires in COVID-19. Trimming left V 1 base short and J 2 bases short, with 12 bases between. The CDR3 length is 17 residues. Germline CDR1 reads LNHDA; CDR2 reads SQIVND (reference sequence). TCRdb's table, derived via immunoSEQ multiplex PCR, lists solely in-frame clones and lacks some. This table has roughly 410,000 clones, roughly 90% appearing once. The sample comprised peripheral blood. The TCR was taken from a man aged 35 to 55 with acute or convalescent COVID-19. The chain has TRBV19 and TRBJ1-6; D perhaps matches TRBD1 (5 bases). The CDR3 is CASSIGPGQAYNSPLHF. Written as DNA, the CDR3 is TGTGCCAGTAGTATAGGGCCAGGGCAAGCCTATAATTCACCCCTCCACTTT. Combining the CDR3 with reference TRBV19 and TRBJ1-6 gives the whole variable domain DGGITQSPKYLFRKEGQNVTLSCEQNLNHDAMYWYRQDPGQGLRLIYYSQIVNDFQKGDIAEGYSVSREKKESFPLTVTSAQKNPTAFYLCASSIGPGQAYNSPLHFGNGTRLTVT.